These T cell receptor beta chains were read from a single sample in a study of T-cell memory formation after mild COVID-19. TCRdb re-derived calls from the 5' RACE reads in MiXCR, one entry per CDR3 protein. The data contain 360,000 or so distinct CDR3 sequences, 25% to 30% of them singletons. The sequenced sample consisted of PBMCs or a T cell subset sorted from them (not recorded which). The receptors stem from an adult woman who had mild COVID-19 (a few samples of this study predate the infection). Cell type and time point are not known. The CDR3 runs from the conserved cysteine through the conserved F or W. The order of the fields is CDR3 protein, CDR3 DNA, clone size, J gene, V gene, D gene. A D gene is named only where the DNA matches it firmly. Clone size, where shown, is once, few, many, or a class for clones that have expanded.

cdr3_aa: CASSPAGQGVNEQYF; cdr3_nt: TGTGCCAGCAGCCCAGCGGGACAGGGTGTAAACGAGCAGTACTTC; clone_size: NA; j_call: TRBJ2-7; v_call: TRBV7-2; d_call: TRBD1
cdr3_aa: CASAQGVAAGNTIYF; cdr3_nt: TGTGCTAGTGCCCAAGGGGTTGCAGCTGGAAACACCATATATTTT; clone_size: NA; j_call: TRBJ1-3; v_call: TRBV12-5; d_call: NA
cdr3_aa: CASREGRTDTQYF; cdr3_nt: TGTGCCAGCCGGGAGGGGCGCACAGATACGCAGTATTTT; clone_size: NA; j_call: TRBJ2-3; v_call: TRBV6-6; d_call: TRBD2
cdr3_aa: CASSPPERNTGELFF; cdr3_nt: TGTGCCAGCAGCCCCCCCGAGAGGAACACCGGGGAGCTGTTTTTT; clone_size: NA; j_call: TRBJ2-2; v_call: TRBV6-6; d_call: NA
cdr3_aa: CASAPLLSGRSWGTDTQYF; cdr3_nt: TGTGCTAGTGCCCCCCTCCTTAGCGGGAGAAGTTGGGGCACAGATACGCAGTATTTT; clone_size: NA; j_call: TRBJ2-3; v_call: TRBV12-5; d_call: TRBD2
cdr3_aa: CSVEARFATGPPYEQYF; cdr3_nt: TGCAGCGTTGAGGCCCGGTTCGCGACAGGCCCTCCCTACGAGCAGTACTTC; clone_size: NA; j_call: TRBJ2-7; v_call: TRBV29-1; d_call: NA
cdr3_aa: CSVDPQNTEAFF; cdr3_nt: TGCAGCGTTGACCCTCAGAACACTGAAGCTTTCTTT; clone_size: few; j_call: TRBJ1-1; v_call: TRBV29-1; d_call: NA
cdr3_aa: CSVEKGATEAFF; cdr3_nt: TGCAGCGTTGAAAAGGGGGCCACTGAAGCTTTCTTT; clone_size: NA; j_call: TRBJ1-1; v_call: TRBV29-1; d_call: TRBD1
cdr3_aa: CASSHHAGTGEEQFF; cdr3_nt: TGCGCCAGCAGTCACCACGCCGGGACAGGGGAAGAGCAGTTCTTC; clone_size: NA; j_call: TRBJ2-1; v_call: TRBV23-1; d_call: TRBD1
cdr3_aa: CASSFRMRGAEYF; cdr3_nt: TGTGCCAGCAGTTTTCGGATGAGGGGAGCCGAGTATTTT; clone_size: NA; j_call: TRBJ2-3; v_call: TRBV28; d_call: NA
cdr3_aa: CASNPRGWDEQYF; cdr3_nt: TGTGCCAGCAATCCTCGGGGGTGGGACGAGCAGTACTTC; clone_size: NA; j_call: TRBJ2-7; v_call: TRBV27; d_call: NA
cdr3_aa: CASSSRDSLHSGNTIYF; cdr3_nt: TGTGCCAGCAGCTCCCGGGACAGCCTTCACTCTGGAAACACCATATATTTT; clone_size: NA; j_call: TRBJ1-3; v_call: TRBV5-6; d_call: TRBD1
cdr3_aa: CASSSPLAGGTYNEQFF; cdr3_nt: TGTGCCAGCAGCTCCCCTCTAGCGGGAGGGACCTACAATGAGCAGTTCTTC; clone_size: few; j_call: TRBJ2-1; v_call: TRBV7-2; d_call: TRBD2
cdr3_aa: CASSLASYGTNEKLFF; cdr3_nt: TGCGCCAGCAGCTTGGCCAGTTACGGAACTAATGAAAAACTGTTTTTT; clone_size: few; j_call: TRBJ1-4; v_call: TRBV5-1; d_call: NA
cdr3_aa: CASSLAGRRTDTQYF; cdr3_nt: TGCGCCAGCAGCTTAGCGGGGAGGAGGACAGATACGCAGTATTTT; clone_size: NA; j_call: TRBJ2-3; v_call: TRBV4-1; d_call: TRBD2
cdr3_aa: CASSLYSAGSGANVLTF; cdr3_nt: TGTGCCAGCAGTTTATACTCGGCAGGCTCTGGGGCCAACGTCCTGACTTTC; clone_size: few; j_call: TRBJ2-6; v_call: TRBV12-3/TRBV12-4; d_call: NA
cdr3_aa: CSAIGRAPNYGYTF; cdr3_nt: TGCAGTGCCATCGGGAGGGCTCCTAACTATGGCTACACCTTC; clone_size: NA; j_call: TRBJ1-2; v_call: TRBV20-1; d_call: NA
cdr3_aa: CASSQDLTSGGASAYEQYF; cdr3_nt: TGCGCCAGCAGCCAAGATTTAACTAGCGGGGGGGCCTCGGCCTACGAGCAGTACTTC; clone_size: few; j_call: TRBJ2-7; v_call: TRBV4-1; d_call: TRBD2
cdr3_aa: CATSRDGTAFGYTF; cdr3_nt: TGTGCCACCAGCAGAGACGGGACGGCCTTCGGCTACACCTTC; clone_size: few; j_call: TRBJ1-2; v_call: TRBV15; d_call: NA
cdr3_aa: CASSHGGSNQPQHF; cdr3_nt: TGTGCCAGCAGTCATGGGGGAAGCAATCAGCCCCAGCATTTT; clone_size: NA; j_call: TRBJ1-5; v_call: TRBV3-1; d_call: NA
cdr3_aa: CASSLARDTEQFF; cdr3_nt: TGTGCCAGCAGCCTGGCCCGGGACACCGAGCAGTTCTTC; clone_size: many; j_call: TRBJ2-1; v_call: TRBV12-3/TRBV12-4; d_call: NA
cdr3_aa: CATGTGVQETQYF; cdr3_nt: TGTGCCACCGGGACAGGGGTACAAGAGACCCAGTACTTC; clone_size: few; j_call: TRBJ2-5; v_call: TRBV15; d_call: TRBD1
cdr3_aa: CASSYGQGAHVTDTQYF; cdr3_nt: TGTGCCAGCAGCTACGGACAGGGGGCCCATGTTACAGATACGCAGTATTTT; clone_size: NA; j_call: TRBJ2-3; v_call: TRBV12-3/TRBV12-4; d_call: TRBD1
cdr3_aa: CASSPFNTGELFF; cdr3_nt: TGTGCCAGCAGCCCTTTCAACACCGGGGAGCTGTTTTTT; clone_size: few; j_call: TRBJ2-2; v_call: TRBV7-9; d_call: NA
cdr3_aa: CASSALGLAGELFF; cdr3_nt: TGTGCCAGTAGTGCGTTGGGACTGGCCGGGGAGCTGTTTTTT; clone_size: NA; j_call: TRBJ2-2; v_call: TRBV19; d_call: NA
cdr3_aa: CAISPGLATSPRYNEQFF; cdr3_nt: TGTGCCATCAGTCCGGGACTAGCTACTTCTCCTCGTTACAATGAGCAGTTCTTC; clone_size: NA; j_call: TRBJ2-1; v_call: TRBV10-3; d_call: TRBD2
cdr3_aa: CASRPLTGTGEGEQYF; cdr3_nt: TGTGCCAGCAGGCCTCTTACCGGGACAGGGGAAGGGGAGCAGTACTTC; clone_size: few; j_call: TRBJ2-7; v_call: TRBV7-9; d_call: TRBD1
cdr3_aa: CASSIISGGSYNEQFF; cdr3_nt: TGTGCCAGTAGTATCATCTCCGGCGGGAGTTACAATGAGCAGTTCTTC; clone_size: NA; j_call: TRBJ2-1; v_call: TRBV19; d_call: TRBD2
cdr3_aa: CASSYPERRQNTEAFF; cdr3_nt: TGTGCCAGCAGTTACCCGGAGCGTAGACAGAACACTGAAGCTTTCTTT; clone_size: NA; j_call: TRBJ1-1; v_call: TRBV6-6; d_call: NA
cdr3_aa: CATSEPTGRETQYF; cdr3_nt: TGTGCCACCAGTGAACCGACAGGGCGAGAGACCCAGTACTTC; clone_size: NA; j_call: TRBJ2-5; v_call: TRBV24-1; d_call: TRBD1
cdr3_aa: CSVTGVDYEQYF; cdr3_nt: TGCAGCGTTACAGGGGTGGACTACGAGCAGTACTTC; clone_size: few; j_call: TRBJ2-7; v_call: TRBV29-1; d_call: TRBD1
cdr3_aa: CATTGQGERGELFF; cdr3_nt: TGTGCCACCACAGGACAGGGGGAGCGCGGGGAGCTGTTTTTT; clone_size: few; j_call: TRBJ2-2; v_call: TRBV15; d_call: TRBD1
cdr3_aa: CASSVGQVYEQYF; cdr3_nt: TGTGCCAGCAGTGTGGGACAGGTCTACGAGCAGTACTTC; clone_size: NA; j_call: TRBJ2-7; v_call: TRBV12-3/TRBV12-4; d_call: TRBD1
cdr3_aa: CSVRTSGRRGGTDTQYF; cdr3_nt: TGCAGCGTTCGTACTAGCGGGAGAAGGGGGGGCACAGATACGCAGTATTTT; clone_size: few; j_call: TRBJ2-3; v_call: TRBV29-1; d_call: TRBD2
cdr3_aa: CASGLVQSLSDRKAGELFF; cdr3_nt: TGTGCTAGTGGTTTGGTCCAAAGCCTATCCGACAGAAAAGCCGGGGAGCTGTTTTTT; clone_size: NA; j_call: TRBJ2-2; v_call: TRBV12-5; d_call: NA
cdr3_aa: CASSLKTGPYGYTF; cdr3_nt: TGTGCCAGCAGCTTGAAGACAGGGCCCTATGGCTACACCTTC; clone_size: few; j_call: TRBJ1-2; v_call: TRBV7-2; d_call: TRBD1
cdr3_aa: CSASSVAPGELFF; cdr3_nt: TGCAGTGCCTCCAGCGTCGCCCCCGGGGAGCTGTTTTTT; clone_size: few; j_call: TRBJ2-2; v_call: TRBV20-1; d_call: NA
cdr3_aa: CSAREERTGGLRDTQYF; cdr3_nt: TGCAGTGCTAGAGAGGAAAGGACAGGGGGTTTAAGGGATACGCAGTATTTT; clone_size: NA; j_call: TRBJ2-3; v_call: TRBV20-1; d_call: TRBD1
cdr3_aa: CASSQPRERETQYF; cdr3_nt: TGTGCCAGCAGCCAACCCCGGGAGAGAGAGACCCAGTACTTC; clone_size: NA; j_call: TRBJ2-5; v_call: TRBV4-2; d_call: NA
cdr3_aa: CAWRHRGGVSYEQYF; cdr3_nt: TGTGCCTGGAGACACAGGGGAGGGGTCTCCTACGAGCAGTACTTC; clone_size: NA; j_call: TRBJ2-7; v_call: TRBV30; d_call: NA
cdr3_aa: CASGLGDKTHSGANVLTF; cdr3_nt: TGTGCTAGTGGGTTAGGGGACAAGACACACTCTGGGGCCAACGTCCTGACTTTC; clone_size: NA; j_call: TRBJ2-6; v_call: TRBV12-5; d_call: NA
cdr3_aa: CASSLKGRPFF; cdr3_nt: TGTGCCAGCAGTTTGAAGGGGAGGCCGTTCTTC; clone_size: NA; j_call: TRBJ2-1; v_call: TRBV27; d_call: NA
cdr3_aa: CSASKGLAKNIQYF; cdr3_nt: TGCAGTGCTTCCAAAGGACTAGCCAAAAACATTCAGTACTTC; clone_size: few; j_call: TRBJ2-4; v_call: TRBV20-1; d_call: NA
cdr3_aa: CATRQGDNQPQHF; cdr3_nt: TGTGCCACCCGACAGGGGGACAATCAGCCCCAGCATTTT; clone_size: few; j_call: TRBJ1-5; v_call: TRBV10-3; d_call: TRBD1